Presented here are 14 T cell receptor beta chains from one specimen sequenced in a study of blood T cell repertoires in COVID-19. Measured with immunoSEQ multiplex PCR; TCRdb has only the in-frame clones, and not every one. The sample yields a few hundred thousand clones, roughly 82% seen once. The sequenced sample was peripheral blood. All receptors derive from a woman in her forties or fifties with acute or convalescent COVID-19.

This clone has only a few counts. The J gene is TRBJ1-2, the V gene TRBV5-1, with unresolved D. Trimming took off 0 bases at V and 2 bases at J, with 5 bases between the two ends. There are 13 residues in the CDR3. Germline values: CDR1 SGHRS, CDR2 YFSETQ. The CDR3 DNA sequence: TGCGCCAGCAGCTTGGAGGAGAACTATGGCTACACCTTC. Its translation: CASSLEENYGYTF.

This clone is a singleton in its sample. This chain links TRBV7-9 with TRBJ2-5; tentative D call: TRBD1 (7 bases). V lost 3 bases to trimming and J lost 4 bases, with 12 bases between them. There are 14 residues in the CDR3. Per germline, CDR1 SEHNR and CDR2 FQNEAQ (reference sequence). The CDR3 region has the DNA TGTGCCAGCAGCTTTACCAGGGGGGCAGAGACCCAGTACTTC. Translating gives CASSFTRGAETQYF.

V and J are TRBV30 and TRBJ2-7; 7 bases fit TRBD2. V lost 2 bases and J lost 0; bases outside the gene matches: 4. The CDR3 sequence is 14 residues long. Germline V lookup: CDR1 GTSNPN, CDR2 SVGIG (reference sequence). The CDR3 DNA reads TGTGCCTGGAGTTCCGGCGGGAGCTCCTACGAGCAGTACTTC. Amino acid sequence: CAWSSGGSSYEQYF.

V gene TRBV5-1 combines with J gene TRBJ2-2, with no clear D. Germline V gives CDR1 SGHRS, CDR2 YFSETQ. The CDR3 extends over 15 amino acids. V was shortened by 6 bases and J by 1 base, with 13 bases between the two germline ends. CDR3 loop: CASTMSTGNTGELFF. CDR3 DNA sequence: TGCGCCAGCACCATGTCGACGGGGAACACCGGGGAGCTGTTTTTT.

The CDR3 spells CASSHRDIAEDTQYF. The CDR3 DNA reads TGTGCCAGCAGTCACCGGGACATTGCTGAAGATACGCAGTATTTT. The J gene is TRBJ2-3, the V gene TRBV27, with D tentatively TRBD1 (6 bases). V gave up 5 bases and J gave up 5 bases, with 17 bases separating them. The CDR3 loop spans 15 amino acids. Germline CDR1 MNHEY, CDR2 SMNVEV (reference sequence).

The chain recombines TRBV7-9 with TRBJ1-2, with D possibly matching TRBD1 (5 bases). This CDR3 spans 14 amino acids. Germline V gene sequence: CDR1 SEHNR, CDR2 FQNEAQ (reference sequence). Trimming pared 5 bases from V and 6 bases from J, leaving 16 bases between. CDR3 sequence: CASSPPDSKDGYTF. The CDR3 nucleotides are TGTGCCAGCAGCCCACCCGACAGCAAGGATGGCTACACCTTC. Full variable domain (remainder filled in from reference TRBV7-9 and TRBJ1-2): DTGVSQNPRHKITKRGQNVTFRCDPISEHNRLYWYRQTLGQGPEFLTYFQNEAQLEKSRLLSDRFSAERPKGSFSTLEIQRTEQGDSAMYLCASSPPDSKDGYTFGSGTRLTVV.

This sequence joins TRBV7-9 and TRBJ2-7; a possible D gene is TRBD2 (5 bases). Per the germline V gene, CDR1 is SEHNR and CDR2 is FQNEAQ (reference sequence). This CDR3 comprises 16 residues. The germline V and J ends were trimmed by 5 bases and 2 bases, with 19 bases remaining between them. DNA for the CDR3: TGTGCCAGCAGCCCCGGTGGCCGGGGAACCACCTACGAGCAGTACTTC. This gives the protein CASSPGGRGTTYEQYF. The full variable domain, rest sourced from reference TRBV7-9 and TRBJ2-7, is DTGVSQNPRHKITKRGQNVTFRCDPISEHNRLYWYRQTLGQGPEFLTYFQNEAQLEKSRLLSDRFSAERPKGSFSTLEIQRTEQGDSAMYLCASSPGGRGTTYEQYFGPGTRLTVT.

This clone appeared a few times. The chain couples TRBV28 to TRBJ1-2; perhaps TRBD1 as D (5 bases). The CDR3 is 14 residues long. V was clipped by 5 bases and J by 4 bases, with 14 bases between them. Germline lookup yields CDR1 MDHEN and CDR2 SYDVKM. CDR3 loop: CASSPEDIPYGYTF. DNA of the CDR3: TGTGCCAGCAGTCCCGAGGACATTCCCTATGGCTACACCTTC.

The CDR3 is CASSIAATSGMYKNEQFF. CDR3 DNA sequence: TGTGCCAGTAGTATAGCAGCCACTAGCGGGATGTATAAAAATGAGCAGTTCTTC. The rearrangement uses TRBV19 and TRBJ2-1, with TRBD2 matching 10 bases. CDR3 length: 18 amino acids. With 1 base clipped from V and 7 bases from J, the junction kept 13 bases outside the gene matches. The germline V gene encodes CDR1 LNHDA and CDR2 SQIVND (reference sequence). Supplemented by reference TRBV19 and TRBJ2-1, the full variable domain reads DGGITQSPKYLFRKEGQNVTLSCEQNLNHDAMYWYRQDPGQGLRLIYYSQIVNDFQKGDIAEGYSVSREKKESFPLTVTSAQKNPTAFYLCASSIAATSGMYKNEQFFGPGTRLTVL.

The rearrangement joins TRBV27 to TRBJ1-1, with D hard to call. The CDR3 sequence is 13 residues long. Trimming cost V 3 bases and J 3 bases, with 8 bases left between them. CDR1 and CDR2 (germline): MNHEY, SMNVEV (reference sequence). The CDR3 region is CASSLRRDTEAFF. CDR3 nucleotides: TGTGCCAGCAGTTTGAGGAGGGACACTGAAGCTTTCTTT.

The J gene is TRBJ2-1, the V gene TRBV27; D is possibly TRBD1 (6 bases). The CDR3 is 14 residues long. CDR1 and CDR2 (germline): MNHEY, SMNVEV (reference sequence). V shed 6 bases and J shed 7 bases, with 16 bases lying between them. This CDR3 is CASSQRQDGNEQFF. DNA of the CDR3: TGTGCCAGCAGCCAGAGACAGGACGGAAATGAGCAGTTCTTC.

A few counts support this clone. The V gene is TRBV27, the J gene TRBJ1-4, with a weak D call TRBD1 (6 bases). The germline gives CDR1 MNHEY, CDR2 SMNVEV (reference sequence). Trimming shortened V by 3 bases and J by 7 bases, and 12 bases separated the two germline ends. The CDR3 contains 14 residues. DNA of the CDR3: TGTGCCAGCAGTTTTCCAGGGGCCGGTGAAAAACTGTTTTTT. Its translation is CASSFPGAGEKLFF.

The chain carries TRBV4-1 and TRBJ2-3; D uncertain. Deletions cut 4 bases from V and 1 base from J, with 15 bases between. The CDR3 extends over 16 amino acids. CDR1 and CDR2 from the germline V gene are MGHRA and YSYEKL. The DNA of the CDR3 is TGCGCCAGCAGCCTGGCGGTCGGAGCCGGCACAGATACGCAGTATTTT. It encodes CASSLAVGAGTDTQYF.

The genes are TRBV7-9 and TRBJ2-7, with TRBD2 as a possible D gene (5 bases). Trimming cost V 5 bases and J 7 bases, with 18 bases left between them. Germline loops: CDR1 SEHNR, CDR2 FQNEAQ (reference sequence). CDR3 length: 14 residues. The CDR3 loop is CASSAQSGTPEQYF. For the CDR3, the DNA is TGTGCCAGCAGCGCCCAGTCGGGAACGCCGGAGCAGTACTTC.